This passage covers 21 T cell receptor beta chains from one sample sequenced in a study of CD8 T cells in ankylosing spondylitis (dated by TCRdb to the late 2010s). Library preparation used 5' RACE. For sequencing, an Illumina HiSeq 2500 was employed. TCRdb reran the public reads through fastp at Q25 and MiXCR, keeping productive beta chains. Records with the same CDR3 protein are collapsed into one entry carrying the most frequent genes and DNA. Here the sample has 150,000 or so distinct CDR3 sequences; around 17% occur a single time. Together, the top ten hold about 7.8% of the sample. Material: blood, either unsorted or a sorted T cell fraction (not recorded which). Receptors originate from a male donor with ankylosing spondylitis or in good health (not recorded which).

At least ten counts were recorded for this clonotype. The CDR3 sequence: CSADRDSSPMGYF. The CDR3, as DNA: TGCAGTGCTGACCGGGACAGTAGTCCCATGGGGTACTTC. V and J are TRBV20-1 and TRBJ2-7, with 7 positions matching TRBD1. From germline, CDR1 is DFQATT and CDR2 SNEGSKA (reference sequence). The CDR3 has 13 amino acids. V gave up 5 bases and J gave up 12 bases; unmatched junction bases: 16.

Ten or more counts support this clonotype. This chain connects TRBV27 to TRBJ2-2; 8 bases are a match to TRBD2. This CDR3 spans 18 amino acids. The V and J ends lost 0 bases and 4 bases, in that order; junction bases with no gene match: 10. The germline V gene encodes CDR1 MNHEY and CDR2 SMNVEV (reference sequence). CDR3 protein: CASSLSLWREDGTGELFF. The CDR3 bases are TGTGCCAGCAGTTTATCCCTTTGGCGGGAGGATGGCACCGGGGAGCTGTTTTTT.

This clonotype has a count of ten or more. The chain combines TRBV20-1 with TRBJ2-1; TRBD2 aligns across 10 bases. V dropped 1 base and J dropped 6; count of bases not matched to a gene: 9. The CDR3 is 16 amino acids. Germline V gives CDR1 DFQATT, CDR2 SNEGSKA (reference sequence). CDR3 amino acids: CSARVPKSGRANEQFF. The CDR3 nucleotides are TGCAGTGCTAGAGTCCCCAAGAGCGGGAGGGCCAATGAGCAGTTCTTC.

This clonotype was counted many times. The V gene is TRBV28, the J gene TRBJ2-3, with 11 bases lining up with TRBD2. The CDR3 has 16 amino acids. Trimming removed 6 bases from V and 6 bases from J; junction bases left unmatched: 11. Germline V gene sequence: CDR1 MDHEN, CDR2 SYDVKM. CDR3 in amino acids: CASRDGSSGRWDTQYF. The DNA for the CDR3 is TGTGCCAGCAGAGACGGTTCTAGCGGGAGGTGGGATACGCAGTATTTT.

This clonotype was counted between two and nine times. The chain links TRBV9 to TRBJ1-1; 10 bases match TRBD1. The V gene's germline CDR1 is SGDLS and CDR2 YYNGEE. J gave up 4 bases and V 3 bases, and 6 bases lay outside the gene matches. The CDR3 extends over 15 amino acids. The CDR3 here is CASSGGQGLITEAFF. CDR3 nucleotides: TGTGCCAGCAGCGGGGGACAGGGGCTTATCACTGAAGCTTTCTTT.

This clonotype was recorded at least ten times. The J gene is TRBJ1-2, the V gene TRBV3-1; no reliable D call. V dropped 0 bases and J dropped 3 bases, with 8 bases sitting between them. Germline lookup yields CDR1 LGHDT and CDR2 YNNKEL (reference sequence). The CDR3 has 14 amino acids. The CDR3 reads CASSQDNGYYGYTF. The CDR3, as DNA: TGTGCCAGCAGCCAAGATAACGGATACTATGGCTACACCTTC.

Within the sample, this clonotype is medium-sized (0.01 to 0.1%). This chain connects TRBV20-1 to TRBJ1-1, with 7 bases fitting TRBD1. Looked up from germline, CDR1 is DFQATT and CDR2 is SNEGSKA (reference sequence). The junction had 6 bases not matched to a gene; V was cut back by 4 bases and J by 4 bases. This CDR3 region has 13 residues. As DNA, the CDR3 is TGCAGTGCTACTACTGACAGGGCCACTGAAGCTTTCTTT. It encodes CSATTDRATEAFF.

The V call is TRBV7-3, the J call TRBJ2-2; TRBD1 matches at 8 bases. The CDR3 loop spans 16 amino acids. V dropped 6 bases and J dropped 0; count of bases not matched to a gene: 6. The germline V gene encodes CDR1 SGHTA and CDR2 FQGTGA. The CDR3 region has the DNA TGTGCCAGCAGTCAAGCAGGGGGCGCGAACACCGGGGAGCTGTTTTTT. The encoded protein is CASSQAGGANTGELFF.

The chain is built from TRBV28 and TRBJ2-7; D is unresolved. The V and J ends lost 7 bases and 5 bases respectively, with 27 bases between them. The CDR3 has 17 residues. CDR1 is MDHEN, CDR2 SYDVKM, per germline. CDR3 nucleotide sequence: TGTGCCAGCACCCAAGGCGCAGGTATAATACGTGACGACGAGCAGTACTTC. Its protein is CASTQGAGIIRDDEQYF.

The J gene is TRBJ1-5, the V gene TRBV20-1; D remains unclear. CDR3 length equals 15 residues. Looked up from germline, CDR1 is DFQATT and CDR2 is SNEGSKA (reference sequence). V gave up 1 base and J gave up 0 bases, with 10 bases separating them. The CDR3 loop reads CSARGNGYSNQPQHF. CDR3 nucleotides: TGCAGTGCTAGAGGCAATGGGTATAGCAATCAGCCCCAGCATTTT.

This clonotype was seen ten or more times. The V call is TRBV7-2, the J call TRBJ2-2, with a tentative D call TRBD2 (5 bases). Germline assignment: CDR1 SGHTA and CDR2 FQGNSA. This CDR3 contains 16 residues. V dropped 5 bases and J dropped 5 bases, with 18 bases sitting between them. CDR3 sequence (DNA): TGTGCCAGCAGCCTATTACTTGGACTCCCTACCGGGGAGCTGTTTTTT. Encoded protein: CASSLLLGLPTGELFF.

This clonotype was detected ten times or more. V usage is TRBV5-1 and J usage is TRBJ1-5; unclear D gene. Germline CDR1 SGHRS, CDR2 YFSETQ. There are 14 residues in the CDR3. V shed 2 bases and J shed 6 bases, with 12 bases lying between them. The CDR3 DNA follows: TGCGCCAGCAGCTTCACGGGCATCGGTCAGCCCCAGCATTTT. This encodes CASSFTGIGQPQHF.

This clonotype appeared many times. This chain connects TRBV7-9 to TRBJ1-2, with 10 bases that match TRBD1. CDR1 is SEHNR and CDR2 is FQNEAQ in the germline V gene (reference sequence). Trimming cost V 3 bases and J 6 bases; bases outside gene matches: 4. This CDR3 comprises 14 residues. The CDR3 coding sequence is TGTGCCAGCAGCTTGACAGGGGGCAACGATGGCTACACCTTC. This sequence encodes CASSLTGGNDGYTF. The variable domain in full, with the rest retrieved from reference TRBV7-9 and TRBJ1-2, is DTGVSQNPRHKITKRGQNVTFRCDPISEHNRLYWYRQTLGQGPEFLTYFQNEAQLEKSRLLSDRFSAERPKGSFSTLEIQRTEQGDSAMYLCASSLTGGNDGYTFGSGTRLTVV.

The chain employs TRBV28 and TRBJ2-3; 7 bases fit TRBD2. CDR3 size: 16 residues. V lost 4 bases to trimming and J lost 0 bases; unmatched junction nucleotides: 7. Germline values: CDR1 MDHEN, CDR2 SYDVKM. The DNA for the CDR3 is TGTGCCAGCAGTTCGGGAGGCGGTTTCAGCACAGATACGCAGTATTTT. This sequence encodes CASSSGGGFSTDTQYF. Full variable domain (outside the CDR3, taken from reference TRBV28 and TRBJ2-3): DVKVTQSSRYLVKRTGEKVFLECVQDMDHENMFWYRQDPGLGLRLIYFSYDVKMKEKGDIPEGYSVSREKKERFSLILESASTNQTSMYLCASSSGGGFSTDTQYFGPGTRLTVL.

Regarding this clonotype: It may be a read error: a sequence one base away is much more abundant. The J gene is TRBJ1-6, the V gene TRBV25-1; D is possibly TRBD1 (5 bases). V was clipped by 1 base and J by 7 bases, with 8 bases between them. The germline gives CDR1 MGHDK, CDR2 SYGVNS. The CDR3 sequence is 14 residues long. The CDR3 sequence is CASSESNRNSPLHF. In DNA, the CDR3 is TGTGCCAGCAGTGAATCGAACAGGAATTCACCCCTCCACTTT.

This clonotype was detected ten times or more. This chain links TRBV28 with TRBJ2-1, with 7 bases fitting TRBD2. CDR3 length: 17 residues. J gave up 0 bases and V 5 bases, and 10 bases lay outside the gene matches. Germline CDR1 and CDR2: MDHEN and SYDVKM. This CDR3 reads CASSTAQWGGSYNEQFF. In DNA form, the CDR3 reads TGTGCCAGCAGTACCGCTCAATGGGGGGGCTCCTACAATGAGCAGTTCTTC.

The V and J genes are TRBV7-8 and TRBJ2-1; 7 bases fit TRBD1. CDR1 is SGHVS and CDR2 is FQNEAQ in the germline V gene. J gave up 4 bases and V 5 bases, and 8 bases lay outside the gene matches. The CDR3 covers 15 residues. CDR3 nucleotides: TGTGCCAGCAGCAAAGACAGGGCCGGATACAATGAGCAGTTCTTC. Protein sequence: CASSKDRAGYNEQFF.

The V and J genes are TRBV5-6 and TRBJ2-7; D remains ambiguous. Trimming cost V 3 bases and J 6 bases, with 10 bases left between them. This CDR3 contains 12 residues. Germline CDR1 reads SGHDT; CDR2 reads YYEEEE. The CDR3 region is CASSYTSGEQYF. The DNA of the CDR3 is TGTGCCAGCAGCTACACGTCGGGCGAGCAGTACTTC.

The J gene is TRBJ2-7, the V gene TRBV5-6; perhaps TRBD1 as D (5 bases). CDR1 and CDR2 from the germline V gene are SGHDT and YYEEEE. Trimming pared 3 bases from V and 6 bases from J, leaving 13 bases between. The CDR3 is made up of 13 amino acids. CDR3 sequence reads: CASSWADSSEQYF. The CDR3 bases are TGTGCCAGCAGCTGGGCCGACAGTAGCGAGCAGTACTTC.

There are a few counts of this clonotype. The chain uses TRBV7-9 and TRBJ2-5, with D uncertain. This CDR3 is 13 amino acids long. Germline CDR1 SEHNR, CDR2 FQNEAQ (reference sequence). The ends were cut back, 3 bases at V and 0 bases at J, with 5 bases in the middle. The DNA of the CDR3 is TGTGCCAGCAGCTTGTCGAACCAAGAGACCCAGTACTTC. This gives the protein CASSLSNQETQYF. The whole variable domain, remainder taken from reference TRBV7-9 and TRBJ2-5, is DTGVSQNPRHKITKRGQNVTFRCDPISEHNRLYWYRQTLGQGPEFLTYFQNEAQLEKSRLLSDRFSAERPKGSFSTLEIQRTEQGDSAMYLCASSLSNQETQYFGPGTRLLVL.

This clonotype was seen repeatedly, ten times or more. V is TRBV29-1 and J is TRBJ2-4; perhaps D is TRBD1 or TRBD2 (6 bases each). The CDR3 is 15 residues long. The V gene lost 5 bases and the J gene lost 0 bases, with 14 bases spanning the gap. Per germline, CDR1 SQVTM and CDR2 ANQGSEA. This chain's CDR3 is CSVKGGFPAKNIQYF. The CDR3 region has the DNA TGCAGCGTTAAGGGGGGCTTCCCAGCCAAAAACATTCAGTACTTC.